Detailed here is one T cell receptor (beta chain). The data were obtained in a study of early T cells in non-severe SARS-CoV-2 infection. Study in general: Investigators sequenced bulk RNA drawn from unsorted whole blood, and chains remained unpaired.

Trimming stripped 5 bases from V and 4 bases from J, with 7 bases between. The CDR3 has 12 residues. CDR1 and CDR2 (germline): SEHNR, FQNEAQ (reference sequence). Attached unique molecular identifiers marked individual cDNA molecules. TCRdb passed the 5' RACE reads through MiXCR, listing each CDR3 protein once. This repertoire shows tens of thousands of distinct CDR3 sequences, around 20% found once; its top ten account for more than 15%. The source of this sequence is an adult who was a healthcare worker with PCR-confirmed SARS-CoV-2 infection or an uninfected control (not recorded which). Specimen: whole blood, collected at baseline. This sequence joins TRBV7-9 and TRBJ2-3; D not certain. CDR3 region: CASSRAADTQYF. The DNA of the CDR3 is TGTGCCAGCAGCCGGGCGGCAGATACGCAGTATTTT.